The present entry profiles one T cell receptor (beta chain) with its context. The antigen is unknown. The data were obtained in a study of cytomegalovirus exposure and HLA in healthy donors. Notes on the study in general: Most of the CMV-associated TCR beta chains (in a later analysis) appeared to be HLA-restricted. The likely origin of a cluster of highly shared sequence variants was a sequencing artifact.

60 Vbeta and 13 Jbeta primers were used in PCR. Sequencing was performed with immunoSEQ multiplex PCR; in TCRdb, only in-frame clones are kept and a portion is missing. The listing records about 120,000 clones. It was healthy bone marrow donors who served as donors. There are 15 residues in the CDR3. CDR1 and CDR2 (germline): MDHEN, SYDVKM. Between the trimmed V and J ends, which lost 4 bases and 7 bases, there was a span of 16 bases. This sequence was found in a young man in good health and CMV-seronegative. The chain recombines TRBV28 with TRBJ1-4, with D possibly matching TRBD1 (5 bases). Sequencing input: PBMCs. The CDR3 sequence is CASSSRDDWGEKLFF. DNA of the CDR3: TGTGCCAGCAGTTCGCGGGACGATTGGGGTGAAAAACTGTTTTTT.